Following are 28 T cell receptor beta chains from one sample sequenced in a study of early T cells in non-severe SARS-CoV-2 infection. Each CDR3 protein gets one entry after TCRdb re-called the 5' RACE reads with MiXCR. The sample has tens of thousands of distinct CDR3 sequences; about 3.9% are singletons. Sequences were obtained from whole blood. The source of these receptors is an adult who was a healthcare worker with PCR-confirmed SARS-CoV-2 infection or an uninfected control (not recorded which).

This clonotype has a count of ten or more. The gene calls are TRBV7-9 and TRBJ2-3; D is perhaps TRBD2 (6 bases). The germline V gene has CDR1 SEHNR and CDR2 FQNEAQ (reference sequence). V lost 4 bases to trimming and J lost 1 base, with 9 bases between them. There are 14 residues in the CDR3. DNA of the CDR3: TGTGCCAGCAGCTACGGGGGAGGCACAGATACGCAGTATTTT. It yields the protein CASSYGGGTDTQYF.

This clonotype was seen at least ten times. The chain carries TRBV7-6 and TRBJ2-3, with D possibly matching TRBD2 (7 bases). Germline V CDR1 and CDR2: SGHVS, FNYEAQ. The CDR3 consists of 17 residues. Trimming took off 5 bases at V and 3 bases at J, with 21 bases between the two ends. CDR3 in DNA: TGTGCCAGCAGCAGAGGCCCGGCGGGGGCCATGACAGATACGCAGTATTTT. It encodes CASSRGPAGAMTDTQYF.

This clonotype was seen many times. The V gene is TRBV10-3, the J gene TRBJ2-1; D remains ambiguous. Trimming removed 4 bases from V and 6 bases from J, with 4 bases in between. This CDR3 is 11 amino acids long. CDR1 and CDR2 (germline): ENHRY, SYGVKD. The CDR3 sequence is CAISVSNEQFF. The CDR3 DNA follows: TGTGCCATCAGTGTTTCCAATGAGCAGTTCTTC.

This clonotype occurred a few times. The genes are TRBV28 and TRBJ2-5, with D tentatively TRBD1 (6 bases). Germline V lookup: CDR1 MDHEN, CDR2 SYDVKM. CDR3 length equals 15 residues. Between the trimmed V and J ends, which lost 2 bases and 0 bases, there was a span of 10 bases. Written as DNA, the CDR3 is TGTGCCAGCAGTTTACCGACAGGATACCAAGAGACCCAGTACTTC. Translated, it gives CASSLPTGYQETQYF.

The table lists this clonotype with many counts. The chain couples TRBV29-1 to TRBJ2-5; D not resolved. Trimming removed 3 bases at V and 5 bases at J, with 13 bases between. Germline assignment: CDR1 SQVTM and CDR2 ANQGSEA. The CDR3 has 13 amino acids. This CDR3 is CSVDYLPEETQYF. The CDR3, as DNA: TGCAGCGTTGACTACCTACCAGAGGAGACCCAGTACTTC. Looking up the rest from reference TRBV29-1 and TRBJ2-5 gives the full variable domain: SAVISQKPSRDICQRGTSLTIQCQVDSQVTMMFWYRQQPGQSLTLIATANQGSEATYESGFVIDKFPISRPNLTFSTLTVSNMSPEDSSIYLCSVDYLPEETQYFGPGTRLLVL.

This clonotype was seen ten or more times. The V and J genes are TRBV27 and TRBJ2-7; D might be TRBD1 or TRBD2, each matching 5 bases. The CDR3 loop spans 14 amino acids. V was clipped by 6 bases and J by 8 bases, with 20 bases between them. Germline values: CDR1 MNHEY, CDR2 SMNVEV (reference sequence). The CDR3 is CASSVHMLGEKQYF. CDR3 sequence (DNA): TGTGCCAGCAGCGTTCACATGCTGGGGGAAAAGCAGTACTTC.

This clonotype has a count of ten or more. The chain links TRBV10-3 to TRBJ2-7, with 8 bases aligning to TRBD2. Germline values: CDR1 ENHRY, CDR2 SYGVKD. Unmatched junction bases numbered 2, after V lost 2 bases and J lost 2 bases. The CDR3 totals 14 residues. The DNA of the CDR3 is TGTGCCATCAGTGAGCGCGGGGGGCCCTACGAGCAGTACTTC. It specifies CAISERGGPYEQYF.

This clonotype has ten or more counts. V and J are TRBV6-6 and TRBJ2-2, with no clear D. V lost 4 bases and J lost 2, with 8 bases in between. Germline V lookup: CDR1 MNHNY, CDR2 SVGAGI (reference sequence). The CDR3 loop spans 14 amino acids. CDR3 amino acids: CASSSRRNTGELFF. CDR3 sequence (DNA): TGTGCCAGCAGTTCGCGCAGAAACACCGGGGAGCTGTTTTTT.

This clonotype was seen many times. The chain has TRBV7-2 and TRBJ2-5; perhaps TRBD2 as D (5 bases). Trimming shortened V by 5 bases and J by 2 bases, and 15 bases separated the two germline ends. Germline-derived CDR1 and CDR2 are SGHTA and FQGNSA. This CDR3 region has 15 residues. CDR3 sequence: CASSPSDYIQETQYF. CDR3 sequence (DNA): TGTGCCAGCAGCCCATCCGACTATATTCAAGAGACCCAGTACTTC.

This clonotype has a count of ten or more. J is TRBJ2-3 and V is TRBV7-9; TRBD1 matches 9 bases. After removal of 3 bases from V and 3 bases from J, the junction contained 7 bases not matched to a gene. Germline loops: CDR1 SEHNR, CDR2 FQNEAQ (reference sequence). The length of the CDR3 is 16 residues. CDR3 DNA: TGTGCCAGCAGCTTCCCCGGGACAGGGAGGACAGATACGCAGTATTTT. Residues: CASSFPGTGRTDTQYF.

This clonotype is labeled medium-sized (0.01 to 0.1%). The CDR3 DNA sequence: TGTGCCAGCAGCTTAGCGAGGAGCGGGAGGTATCTGGCCAATGAGCAGTTCTTC. The encoded protein is CASSLARSGRYLANEQFF. This rearrangement joins TRBV7-6 to TRBJ2-1; TRBD2 aligns across 9 bases. The J segment lost 6 bases and the V segment lost 0 bases, leaving 12 bases of the junction unmatched. The CDR3 is 18 amino acids. Per the germline V gene, CDR1 is SGHVS and CDR2 is FNYEAQ.

The table lists this clonotype with many counts. The V and J genes are TRBV15 and TRBJ1-2; TRBD1 matches at 7 bases. The V gene end was trimmed by 6 bases and the J gene end by 4 bases; junction bases not matched to a gene: 8. CDR1 is LNHNV and CDR2 is YYDKDF in the germline V gene (reference sequence). The CDR3 consists of 14 residues. The CDR3 reads CATRPGGDPYGYTF. CDR3 DNA sequence: TGTGCCACCAGGCCAGGGGGGGACCCCTATGGCTACACCTTC.

In its sample, this clonotype was seen many times. The chain uses TRBV7-9 and TRBJ1-6; no clear D gene. Germline CDR1 is SEHNR and CDR2 is FQNEAQ (reference sequence). The CDR3 extends over 16 amino acids. V lost 5 bases, J lost 7 bases, and 18 bases lay in between. The CDR3 loop reads CASSTPRAAGNSPLHF. CDR3 coding DNA: TGTGCCAGCAGCACCCCCCGCGCAGCCGGCAATTCACCCCTCCACTTT.

This clonotype came up many times. The V call is TRBV28, the J call TRBJ1-6; 7 positions match TRBD1. The CDR3 contains 15 residues. CDR1 MDHEN and CDR2 SYDVKM come from the germline V gene. With 10 bases clipped from V and 7 bases from J, the junction kept 13 bases outside the gene matches. The CDR3 sequence: CATVKSGGPNSPLHF. CDR3 bases: TGTGCCACCGTAAAATCAGGGGGACCCAATTCACCCCTCCACTTT.

This clonotype was detected ten times or more. CDR3 protein: CASSQNGLDTDTQYF. CDR3 sequence (DNA): TGCGCCAGCAGCCAGAACGGACTGGACACAGATACGCAGTATTTT. The chain has TRBV4-1 and TRBJ2-3; D possibly corresponds to TRBD2 (5 bases). CDR3 length equals 15 residues. Germline CDR1 and CDR2: MGHRA and YSYEKL. V was cut by 3 bases and J by 2 bases, with 12 bases left in between.

In its sample, this clonotype was seen many times. The V gene is TRBV11-3, the J gene TRBJ2-6, with TRBD1 as a possible D gene (5 bases). The CDR3 is 15 amino acids. Trimming removed 1 base at V and 2 bases at J, with 6 bases between. Germline V CDR1 and CDR2: SGHNT, YENEEA. The CDR3 bases are TGTGCCAGCAGCTTAGGGACAACTGGGGCCAACGTCCTGACTTTC. It is translated as CASSLGTTGANVLTF.

This clonotype was seen repeatedly, ten times or more. The rearrangement links TRBV20-1 to TRBJ2-1; D gene uncertain. The CDR3 runs to 10 residues. CDR1 is DFQATT, CDR2 SNEGSKA, per germline (reference sequence). Deletions cut 5 bases from V and 12 bases from J, with 11 bases between. This CDR3 is CSAYTRSQFF. CDR3 bases: TGCAGTGCTTATACCCGGTCGCAGTTCTTC.

This clonotype has at least ten counts. The rearrangement joins TRBV19 to TRBJ1-1; TRBD1 might be the D (5 bases). Germline loops: CDR1 LNHDA, CDR2 SQIVND (reference sequence). CDR3 length equals 14 residues. V was trimmed by 3 bases and J by 6 bases, leaving 14 bases between them. CDR3 residues: CASSILQGGSEAFF. The CDR3 DNA sequence: TGTGCCAGTAGTATTCTTCAGGGAGGCTCTGAAGCTTTCTTT.

This clonotype has a count of ten or more. The V gene is TRBV30, the J gene TRBJ2-7, with no clear D. Per germline, CDR1 GTSNPN and CDR2 SVGIG (reference sequence). The CDR3 is 13 residues long. V lost 1 base and J lost 2, with 9 bases in between. The CDR3 sequence: CAWSGSPTYEQYF. The CDR3, as DNA: TGTGCCTGGAGTGGGTCACCGACCTACGAGCAGTACTTC.

The table lists this clonotype with many counts. The chain uses TRBV11-2 and TRBJ2-7; D not certain. Germline CDR1 and CDR2: SGHAT and FQNNGV. CDR3 length: 11 residues. V lost 4 bases, J lost 4 bases, and 5 bases lay in between. Here the CDR3 DNA reads TGTGCCAGCAGCTCTACATACGAGCAGTACTTC. Translation gives CASSSTYEQYF.

This clonotype was recorded many times. V usage is TRBV2 and J usage is TRBJ2-7; possibly TRBD1 or TRBD2 for D (5 bases each). Germline values: CDR1 SNHLY, CDR2 FYNNEI. There are 13 residues in the CDR3. Trimming pared 7 bases from V and 5 bases from J, leaving 15 bases between. The CDR3 here is CASIIRAGNEQYF. The CDR3 nucleotides are TGTGCCAGCATCATCAGGGCCGGGAACGAGCAGTACTTC.

This clonotype showed up many times. This chain links TRBV28 with TRBJ1-2; a weak D match, TRBD1 (5 bases). From germline, CDR1 is MDHEN and CDR2 SYDVKM. CDR3 length: 14 residues. Trimming removed 4 bases from V and 4 bases from J, with 13 bases in between. CDR3 coding DNA: TGTGCCAGCAGTTGGGGGACGGGAAGCTATGGCTACACCTTC. Protein product: CASSWGTGSYGYTF.

This clonotype has ten or more counts. The genes are TRBV4-3 and TRBJ1-4; a weak D match, TRBD1 (5 bases). Germline V gene data show CDR1 as LGHNA and CDR2 as YSLEER. V was shortened by 1 base and J by 6 bases, with 18 bases between the two germline ends. The CDR3 spans 17 residues. Here the CDR3 DNA reads TGCGCCAGCAGCCAAGTGGGTGTGGGGGGTGAGGATGAAAAACTGTTTTTT. Its protein product is CASSQVGVGGEDEKLFF.

At least ten counts were recorded for this clonotype. The rearrangement joins TRBV4-3 to TRBJ2-7; tentatively, D is TRBD2 (6 bases). This CDR3 is built from 16 residues. Germline lookup yields CDR1 LGHNA and CDR2 YSLEER. V lost 0 bases, J lost 2 bases, and 14 bases lay in between. This CDR3 is CASSQDQISGTYEQYF. The CDR3, as DNA: TGCGCCAGCAGCCAAGATCAAATTAGCGGTACCTACGAGCAGTACTTC.

This clonotype is medium-sized by share. The chain has TRBV19 and TRBJ2-7; 8 positions match TRBD2. This CDR3 is 15 amino acids long. After removal of 4 bases from V and 7 bases from J, the junction contained 12 bases not matched to a gene. Per germline, CDR1 LNHDA and CDR2 SQIVND (reference sequence). In DNA form, the CDR3 reads TGTGCCAGTAGTACCACTAGCGGAATGGTACGGGAGCAGTACTTC. This codes for CASSTTSGMVREQYF.

This clonotype was counted ten times or more. This sequence joins TRBV7-9 and TRBJ2-1; 8 bases line up with TRBD2. The CDR3 is 16 residues long. The ends lost 4 bases at V and 3 bases at J; junction bases unmatched: 8. Germline loops: CDR1 SEHNR, CDR2 FQNEAQ (reference sequence). The CDR3 sequence: CASSYKVAGSYNEQFF. CDR3 DNA: TGTGCCAGCAGCTATAAAGTAGCGGGAAGCTACAATGAGCAGTTCTTC.

This clonotype has at least ten counts. This chain links TRBV7-2 with TRBJ2-3; a possible D gene is TRBD1 (6 bases). The CDR3 runs to 13 residues. The V and J ends lost 5 bases and 4 bases respectively, with 10 bases between them. Germline assignment: CDR1 SGHTA and CDR2 FQGNSA. The DNA for the CDR3 is TGTGCCAGCAGCATACAGGGTCCAGATACGCAGTATTTT. The encoded protein is CASSIQGPDTQYF. Full variable domain (remainder filled in from reference TRBV7-2 and TRBJ2-3): GAGVSQSPSNKVTEKGKDVELRCDPISGHTALYWYRQSLGQGLEFLIYFQGNSAPDKSGLPSDRFSAERTGGSVSTLTIQRTQQEDSAVYLCASSIQGPDTQYFGPGTRLTVL.

In its sample, this clonotype was seen many times. This chain joins TRBV5-1 and TRBJ2-7, with 9 bases identical to TRBD1. The V gene's germline CDR1 is SGHRS and CDR2 YFSETQ. Trimming at V came to 5 bases and at J to 2 bases, leaving 5 bases not matched to a gene. This CDR3 spans 14 amino acids. The CDR3 loop reads CASRDTGGTYEQYF. The CDR3 bases are TGCGCCAGCAGGGACACAGGGGGCACCTACGAGCAGTACTTC.